This T cell receptor (beta chain) is drawn from a study of blood T cell repertoires in COVID-19. Germline values: CDR1 SGHRS, CDR2 YFSETQ. This CDR3 contains 14 residues. Losses at the gene ends were 5 bases for V and 5 bases for J; bases not matched to a gene: 6. Sequenced by immunoSEQ multiplex PCR; TCRdb stores in-frame clones only, minus some. The table records some 260,000 clones, 87% of them present only once. Specimen: PBMCs or T cells enriched from blood (not recorded which). The sequence came from a woman in her 30s with acute COVID-19. The gene calls are TRBV5-1 and TRBJ2-7; TRBD1 agrees at 11 bases. Written as DNA, the CDR3 is TGCGCCAGCAGTAGGACAGGGGGCGTGGACGAGCAGTACTTC. As protein: CASSRTGGVDEQYF.